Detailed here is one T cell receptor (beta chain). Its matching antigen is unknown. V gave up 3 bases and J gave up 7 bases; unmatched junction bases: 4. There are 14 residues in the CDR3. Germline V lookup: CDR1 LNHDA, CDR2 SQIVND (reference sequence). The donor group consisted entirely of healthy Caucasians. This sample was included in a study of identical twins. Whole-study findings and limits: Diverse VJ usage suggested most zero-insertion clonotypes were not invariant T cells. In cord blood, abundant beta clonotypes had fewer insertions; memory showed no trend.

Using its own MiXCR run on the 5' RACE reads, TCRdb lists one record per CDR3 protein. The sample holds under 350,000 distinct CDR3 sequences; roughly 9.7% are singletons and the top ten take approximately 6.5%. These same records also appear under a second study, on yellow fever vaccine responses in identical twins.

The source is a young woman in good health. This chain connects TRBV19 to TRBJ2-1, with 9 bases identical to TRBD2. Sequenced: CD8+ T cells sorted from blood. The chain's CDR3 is CASSMGTSLNEQFF. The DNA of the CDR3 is TGTGCCAGTAGTATGGGGACTAGCCTGAATGAGCAGTTCTTC.